The rows below give T cell receptor beta chains drawn from one sample of a study of beta chain features in type 1 diabetes. Profiling relied on immunoSEQ multiplex PCR, and the TCRdb table lists in-frame clones only, not all of them. The sample yields about 930,000 clones, under 20% seen once. Sequenced input: naive CD4+ T cells from blood. Receptors originate from a woman aged 18-29 years in good health. Each CDR3 is given with its conserved first and last residue. The order of the fields is CDR3 protein, CDR3 DNA, V gene, clone size, J gene, D gene. D genes are given only for firm matches. Rows may omit the clone size; those that give it use once, few, many or a size class.

CASSVDYEQYF | TGTGCCAGCAGTGTCGACTACGAGCAGTACTTC | TRBV2 | few | TRBJ2-7 | .
CASSLAGDTQYF | TGTGCCAGCAGTTTAGCGGGAGATACGCAGTATTTT | TRBV28 | few | TRBJ2-3 | .
CAIRETSGNQETQYF | TGTGCCATCAGGGAGACTAGCGGGAACCAAGAGACCCAGTACTTC | TRBV10-3 | . | TRBJ2-5 | TRBD2
CASSLWTGADTGELFF | TGTGCCAGCAGCTTATGGACAGGGGCGGACACCGGGGAGCTGTTTTTT | TRBV7-9 | few | TRBJ2-2 | TRBD1
CARSLDKNSGNTIYF | TGTGCCAGAAGCTTGGACAAGAACTCTGGAAACACCATATATTTT | TRBV5-3 | . | TRBJ1-3 | .
CASRSTGTGVGYEQYF | TGTGCCAGCAGATCGACCGGGACAGGGGTTGGCTACGAGCAGTACTTC | TRBV6-6 | . | TRBJ2-7 | TRBD1
CASSVETDNEQFF | TGTGCCAGCAGCGTCGAGACAGATAATGAGCAGTTCTTC | TRBV9 | once | TRBJ2-1 | .
CASSLVGTRQPQHF | TGTGCCAGCAGTTTGGTAGGTACGCGGCAGCCCCAGCATTTT | TRBV28 | few | TRBJ1-5 | .
CASSLDTGTLRNEQYF | TGTGCCAGCAGCTTAGATACTGGGACCCTTCGGAACGAGCAGTACTTC | TRBV7-2 | few | TRBJ2-7 | .
CATSNHGTLAGNTIYF | TGTGCCACCAGCAACCACGGGACTCTAGCTGGAAACACCATATATTTT | TRBV15 | few | TRBJ1-3 | .
CASSLGGPRNEQFF | TGTGCCAGCAGCTTGGGAGGGCCGCGGAATGAGCAGTTCTTC | TRBV5-4 | few | TRBJ2-1 | .
CASSLRSGESEQYF | TGTGCCAGCAGTTTAAGGTCAGGGGAGTCCGAGCAGTACTTC | TRBV27 | . | TRBJ2-7 | .
CASSLGTMTLNTEAFF | TGCGCCAGCAGCTTGGGTACCATGACCTTGAACACTGAAGCTTTCTTT | TRBV5-1 | few | TRBJ1-1 | .
CASRLGVASSYTF | TGTGCCAGCAGGCTAGGGGTGGCCTCAAGCTACACCTTC | TRBV28 | . | TRBJ1-2 | .
CASSFSGRAINEQFF | TGTGCCAGCAGCTTCAGCGGGAGGGCTATCAATGAGCAGTTCTTC | TRBV9 | . | TRBJ2-1 | TRBD2
CASSLRPLAGVHNEQFF | TGTGCCAGCTCACTCAGGCCCCTAGCGGGAGTTCACAATGAGCAGTTCTTC | TRBV18 | . | TRBJ2-1 | TRBD2
CASSIGGTGSGTLQHF | TGTGCCAGCAGTATCGGGGGGACAGGGTCGGGAACACTCCAACATTTT | TRBV6-6 | few | TRBJ1-5 | TRBD1
CASSLLGGPVSGANVLTF | TGTGCCAGCAGCCTGCTTGGAGGGCCTGTATCTGGGGCCAACGTCCTGACTTTC | TRBV28 | few | TRBJ2-6 | .
CASRGYRQIPSGANVLTF | TGTGCCAGCAGAGGCTACAGGCAAATACCCTCTGGGGCCAACGTCCTGACTTTC | TRBV7-2 | . | TRBJ2-6 | .
CAIRGQLLFQQYF | TGTGCCATCAGGGGACAGCTACTCTTCCAGCAGTACTTC | TRBV10-3 | . | TRBJ2-7 | TRBD1
CASSGTDRQPQHF | TGTGCCAGCAGCGGGACAGATCGTCAGCCCCAGCATTTT | TRBV11-1 | . | TRBJ1-5 | TRBD1
CASSLLPVDNEQFF | TGTGCCAGCAGCTTACTCCCGGTCGACAATGAGCAGTTCTTC | TRBV11-2 | . | TRBJ2-1 | .
CASSPGQGDEQYF | TGTGCCAGCTCACCGGGACAGGGCGACGAGCAGTACTTC | TRBV18 | . | TRBJ2-7 | TRBD1
CATSGLEYNEQFF | TGTGCCACTTCGGGACTAGAATACAATGAGCAGTTCTTC | TRBV10-3 | . | TRBJ2-1 | TRBD2
CASSILAGAPGTQYF | TGTGCCAGTAGTATACTAGCGGGAGCCCCAGGGACCCAGTACTTC | TRBV19 | . | TRBJ2-5 | TRBD2
CASSLAGAKVQFF | TGTGCCAGCAGCTTAGCGGGAGCGAAAGTGCAGTTCTTC | TRBV11-3 | . | TRBJ2-1 | .
CASSDRTSFYNEQFF | TGTGCCAGCAGTGACCGGACTAGCTTTTACAATGAGCAGTTCTTC | TRBV2 | few | TRBJ2-1 | TRBD2
CASSLAPPYYEPGITVQYF | TGTGCCAGCAGCTTAGCGCCACCGTATTACGAGCCGGGTATTACTGTGCAGTACTTC | TRBV7-8 | . | TRBJ2-7 | .
CASSHGTYSGSFQTQYF | TGTGCCAGTAGTCACGGTACTTATAGCGGGAGCTTCCAGACCCAGTACTTC | TRBV19 | . | TRBJ2-5 | TRBD2
CASSAGAGASDTQYF | TGTGCCAGCAGTGCTGGCGCGGGAGCATCAGATACGCAGTATTTT | TRBV6-1 | . | TRBJ2-3 | TRBD2
CASSLGQGDNQPQHF | TGTGCCAGCAGCTTGGGACAGGGAGATAATCAGCCCCAGCATTTT | TRBV5-8 | . | TRBJ1-5 | TRBD1
CASSRQLHSNQPQHF | TGTGCCAGTAGCCGACAACTGCATAGCAATCAGCCCCAGCATTTT | TRBV19 | . | TRBJ1-5 | .